The 14 T cell receptor beta chains presented below share a single source sample, sequenced in a study of control samples from healthy donors and cancer patients. Measured with immunoSEQ multiplex PCR; TCRdb has only the in-frame clones, and not every one. The sample has about 120,000 clones, around 87% seen once. Sequencing was performed on PBMCs. The origin of the receptors is a woman in her forties or fifties with colorectal cancer.

This chain joins TRBV20-1 and TRBJ2-6; no clear D gene. Germline V CDR1 and CDR2: DFQATT, SNEGSKA (reference sequence). The CDR3 has 15 amino acids. V gave up 3 bases and J gave up 4 bases, with 13 bases separating them. CDR3 amino acids: CSASAPGEGANVLTF. CDR3 DNA: TGCAGTGCTAGTGCCCCGGGTGAGGGGGCCAACGTCCTGACTTTC.

The chain recombines TRBV7-9 with TRBJ2-7; TRBD2 might be the D (6 bases). The V gene lost 4 bases and the J gene lost 1 base, with 23 bases spanning the gap. Germline V lookup: CDR1 SEHNR, CDR2 FQNEAQ (reference sequence). The CDR3 contains 18 residues. The CDR3 bases are TGTGCCAGCAGCTACCCAGCCGAGCAACTAGCTCATTCCTACGAGCAGTACTTC. Translated, it gives CASSYPAEQLAHSYEQYF.

This clone was seen a handful of times. CDR3 sequence: CASSPSGGSKNIQYF. The CDR3 DNA reads TGTGCCAGCAGCCCAAGCGGGGGATCCAAAAACATTCAGTACTTC. This chain connects TRBV11-1 to TRBJ2-4; 8 positions match TRBD2. Per the germline V gene, CDR1 is SGHAT and CDR2 is FQDESV (reference sequence). The CDR3 contains 15 residues. The junction had 5 bases not matched to a gene; V was cut back by 5 bases and J by 2 bases.

This chain links TRBV24-1 with TRBJ2-1, with D unclear. In germline, CDR1 is KGHDR, CDR2 SFDVKD. Trimming left V 2 bases short and J 0 bases short, with 16 bases between. CDR3 length equals 18 residues. The CDR3 is CATSDSLSRLSSYNEQFF. The CDR3 nucleotides are TGTGCCACCAGTGATTCCTTATCTAGGCTAAGCTCCTACAATGAGCAGTTCTTC.

CDR3 DNA sequence: TGCGCCAGCAGCTTGGGAGGGGGCGCCGGCACTGAAGCTTTCTTT. This translates into CASSLGGGAGTEAFF. The chain is built from TRBV5-1 and TRBJ1-1; TRBD1 matches 7 bases. V dropped 0 bases and J dropped 4; count of bases not matched to a gene: 6. CDR3 length equals 15 residues. Germline lookup yields CDR1 SGHRS and CDR2 YFSETQ.

The chain is built from TRBV28 and TRBJ2-3, with 10 bases that match TRBD1. Germline lookup yields CDR1 MDHEN and CDR2 SYDVKM. The CDR3 is made up of 16 amino acids. The V gene end was trimmed by 4 bases and the J gene end by 4 bases; junction bases not matched to a gene: 8. The CDR3 DNA follows: TGTGCCAGCAGTTCCCCCGGGACAGGGGAACCAGATACGCAGTATTTT. Its translation: CASSSPGTGEPDTQYF.

This clone has a single count. This chain uses TRBV6-1 with TRBJ2-3, with 11 bases identical to TRBD2. V was pared by 3 bases and J by 2 bases, with 7 bases of the junction left unmatched. Per the germline V gene, CDR1 is MNHNS and CDR2 is SASEGT. The CDR3 contains 17 residues. The CDR3, as DNA: TGTGCCAGCAGTGATCGGGGACTAGCGGAAAACACAGATACGCAGTATTTT. Protein product: CASSDRGLAENTDTQYF.

This rearrangement joins TRBV20-1 to TRBJ2-5, with unresolved D. This CDR3 has 14 residues. CDR1 is DFQATT and CDR2 is SNEGSKA in the germline V gene (reference sequence). Trimming removed 3 bases at V and 2 bases at J, with 13 bases between. In nucleotides, the CDR3 is TGCAGTGCTAGTGAATCCGGGCTGCAAGAGACCCAGTACTTC. Translation gives CSASESGLQETQYF.

This rearrangement joins TRBV28 to TRBJ1-5, with D possibly matching TRBD1 (5 bases). Germline lookup yields CDR1 MDHEN and CDR2 SYDVKM. CDR3 size: 14 residues. The V end lost 3 bases, the J end lost 6 bases, and 12 bases lay between the germline ends. This chain's CDR3 is CASSFRGLGQPQHF. In DNA form, the CDR3 reads TGTGCCAGCAGTTTTAGGGGACTCGGTCAGCCCCAGCATTTT.

The chain is built from TRBV18 and TRBJ2-3; no clear D. V lost 6 bases and J 5 bases, leaving 9 bases between the germline ends. The CDR3 runs to 12 residues. Germline values: CDR1 KGHSH, CDR2 LQKENI. The CDR3 region has the DNA TGTGCCAGCTCCCCCCAGCAAGATACGCAGTATTTT. Translation gives CASSPQQDTQYF.

The chain links TRBV10-3 to TRBJ1-2; D is perhaps TRBD1 (6 bases). CDR1 ENHRY and CDR2 SYGVKD come from the germline V gene. The CDR3 is 15 amino acids. V was pared by 2 bases and J by 7 bases, with 17 bases between. This CDR3 is CAISEPTGTPGGYTF. The DNA for the CDR3 is TGTGCCATCAGTGAGCCAACCGGGACACCCGGTGGCTACACCTTC.

This chain uses TRBV6-5 with TRBJ2-2, with D perhaps TRBD2 (6 bases). CDR1 and CDR2 (germline): MNHEY, SVGAGI. This CDR3 has 14 residues. Trimming stripped 5 bases from V and 15 bases from J, with 22 bases between. CDR3 coding DNA: TGTGCCAGCAGTAGTCGGGACTCCCAAAGGATGATGTTTTTT. Translating it yields CASSSRDSQRMMFF.

V usage is TRBV10-1 and J usage is TRBJ2-3; D call uncertain. The germline V and J ends were trimmed by 0 bases and 1 base, with 5 bases remaining between them. Germline assignment: CDR1 WNHNN and CDR2 SYGVQD (reference sequence). The CDR3 consists of 14 residues. CDR3 amino acids: CASSESLRTDTQYF. The CDR3, as DNA: TGCGCCAGCAGTGAGTCCCTTCGCACAGATACGCAGTATTTT.

V and J are TRBV12-3 or TRBV12-4 and TRBJ2-1; D tentatively reads TRBD1 or TRBD2 (5 bases each). Deletions cut 8 bases from V and 4 bases from J, with 9 bases between. The CDR3 covers 12 residues. CDR3 coding DNA: TGTGCCAGCCGCAGGGAGTACAATGAGCAGTTCTTC. This gives the protein CASRREYNEQFF.